This TCR beta chain was recorded in a study of response to subunit inactivated influenza vaccine. Study results and limitations: With each seasonal influenza vaccination, the authors suggested, few new T cells are recruited.

This CDR3 has 16 residues. Trimming shortened V by 6 bases and J by 0 bases, and 15 bases separated the two germline ends. This clonotype was counted ten times or more. Its antigen is as yet unknown. TCRdb passed the RT-PCR reads through MiXCR, listing each CDR3 protein once. The sample shows roughly 650,000 distinct CDR3 sequences, 15% to 18% of them seen only once. The TCR comes from a man aged 50-59 years who received an inactivated influenza vaccine. Sequenced material: PBMCs from blood, taken about 13 days after vaccination. This rearrangement joins TRBV12-3 or TRBV12-4 to TRBJ2-4; possible D gene TRBD1, 5 bases. The CDR3 region has the DNA TGTGCCAGCAGCGAAAGGACAAAGCTAGCCAAAAACATTCAGTACTTC. Protein product: CASSERTKLAKNIQYF.